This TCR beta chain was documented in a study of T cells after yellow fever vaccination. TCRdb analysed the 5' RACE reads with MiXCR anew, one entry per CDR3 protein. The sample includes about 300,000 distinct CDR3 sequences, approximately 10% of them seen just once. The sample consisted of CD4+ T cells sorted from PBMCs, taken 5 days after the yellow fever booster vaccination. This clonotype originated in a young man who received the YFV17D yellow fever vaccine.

The CDR3 DNA reads as TGCGCCAGCAGCTTCACGGGACAGGGGTTAGAAAGCTCTGGGGCCAACGTCCTGACTTTC. It specifies CASSFTGQGLESSGANVLTF. J is TRBJ2-6 and V is TRBV5-1; 10 bases are a match to TRBD1. There are 20 residues in the CDR3. Germline values: CDR1 SGHRS, CDR2 YFSETQ. V shed 2 bases and J 0 bases; nucleotides not matched to a gene: 11.